This T cell receptor (beta chain) was recorded in a study of blood T cell repertoires in COVID-19. Study details: Researchers got acute and convalescent COVID-19 samples from the United States, Italy and Spain. T cells, B-cell-depleted T cells, or PBMCs provided the cDNA or gDNA that served as material.

In the original processing: Amplifying reference gene primers gave estimates of nucleated cell counts. Libraries were prepared by immunoSEQ multiplex PCR; TCRdb keeps only in-frame clonotypes and omits some of them. The V and J calls and clone size are taken from that table; D and trimming were inferred from the DNA. Among about 260,000 clones listed, 65% to 90% were seen once. Sequencing input: peripheral blood. The source of this sequence is a human donor in a cohort sampled during active COVID-19.

CDR3 nucleotide sequence: TGTGCCAGCAGTGGACAGGGGCCCGGGGAGCTGTTTTTT. Translation gives CASSGQGPGELFF. The chain links TRBV2 to TRBJ2-2, with 8 bases that match TRBD1. The germline gives CDR1 SNHLY, CDR2 FYNNEI. Trimming cost V 4 bases and J 6 bases; bases outside gene matches: 1. There are 13 residues in the CDR3.